The 22 T cell receptor beta chains below all came from one sample that was sequenced in a study of cytomegalovirus exposure and HLA in healthy donors. Vbeta (60) and Jbeta (13) primers were used in the PCR. Some clones are missing from TCRdb's copy, which holds only in-frame ones; the method was immunoSEQ multiplex PCR. This sample carries 60,000 or so clones, 55% to 75% of them seen once, and the ten largest clones take around a third. The sequenced material came from PBMCs. The receptors shown here come from a man aged 40-55 years in good health and CMV-seropositive.

The chain joins TRBV5-1 to TRBJ2-7, with 12 bases that match TRBD2. The CDR3 has 15 residues. Germline trimming cut 4 bases from V and 3 bases from J; bases unmatched to any gene: 5. Germline V gene sequence: CDR1 SGHRS, CDR2 YFSETQ. CDR3 loop: CASSRTSGDLYEQYF. The CDR3 nucleotides read TGCGCCAGCAGCCGGACTAGCGGGGACCTCTACGAGCAGTACTTC.

V and J are TRBV5-1 and TRBJ2-7; TRBD1 might be the D (6 bases). V gave up 0 bases and J gave up 3 bases, with 16 bases separating them. The CDR3 length is 16 residues. Per germline, CDR1 SGHRS and CDR2 YFSETQ. The CDR3 reads CASSLDGAVRGYEQYF. The CDR3 DNA reads as TGCGCCAGCAGCTTGGATGGAGCGGTCAGGGGCTACGAGCAGTACTTC. The variable domain in full, completed from reference TRBV5-1 and TRBJ2-7, reads KAGVTQTPRYLIKTRGQQVTLSCSPISGHRSVSWYQQTPGQGLQFLFEYFSETQRNKGNFPGRFSGRQFSNSRSEMNVSTLELGDSALYLCASSLDGAVRGYEQYFGPGTRLTVT.

The genes are TRBV7-2 and TRBJ2-1; D gene unclear. The V end lost 0 bases, the J end lost 8 bases, and 8 bases lay between the germline ends. Looked up from germline, CDR1 is SGHTA and CDR2 is FQGNSA. This CDR3 spans 13 amino acids. The chain's CDR3 is CASSLARSDEQFF. As DNA, the CDR3 is TGTGCCAGCAGCTTAGCGCGGAGCGATGAGCAGTTCTTC.

The chain joins TRBV2 to TRBJ1-5, with D possibly TRBD1 on 5 matching bases. The CDR3 is 14 amino acids. Between the trimmed V and J ends, which lost 4 bases and 0 bases, there was a span of 7 bases. The V gene's germline CDR1 is SNHLY and CDR2 FYNNEI. In nucleotides, the CDR3 is TGTGCCAGCAGTGGGACATATAGCAATCAGCCCCAGCATTTT. Amino acid sequence: CASSGTYSNQPQHF.

The sample holds a few counts of this clone. The chain couples TRBV25-1 to TRBJ1-1; 8 nucleotides line up with TRBD1. Trimming removed 4 bases from V and 4 bases from J; junction bases left unmatched: 5. CDR3 size: 14 residues. Per germline, CDR1 MGHDK and CDR2 SYGVNS. The CDR3 region is CASSAEQGGTEAFF. The CDR3 DNA reads TGTGCCAGCAGTGCGGAACAGGGGGGCACTGAAGCTTTCTTT.

V gene TRBV15 combines with J gene TRBJ1-1; D is unresolved. The CDR3 loop spans 14 amino acids. The V and J ends lost 1 base and 1 base respectively, with 7 bases between them. Germline values: CDR1 LNHNV, CDR2 YYDKDF (reference sequence). Here the CDR3 DNA reads TGTGCCACCAGCAGAGGTCCCGGGAACACTGAAGCTTTCTTT. Amino acids: CATSRGPGNTEAFF.

Remarks on this clone: One end of the junction varies from germline; a read error may be responsible. The chain links TRBV18 to TRBJ2-6, with TRBD1 matching over 7 bases. CDR3 length equals 14 residues. Per the germline V gene, CDR1 is KGHSH and CDR2 is LQKENI. CDR3: CASSPRGRQGDLPF. As DNA, the CDR3 is TGTGCCAGCTCACCACGAGGTCGGCAGGGGGACCTCCCTTTC.

This chain joins TRBV5-6 and TRBJ2-1; 8 nucleotides match TRBD2. Germline assignment: CDR1 SGHDT and CDR2 YYEEEE. The CDR3 consists of 16 residues. V dropped 5 bases and J dropped 3; count of bases not matched to a gene: 10. As DNA, the CDR3 is TGTGCCAGCAGAGCGGGGGCCAACAGATACTACAATGAGCAGTTCTTC. Amino acids: CASRAGANRYYNEQFF.

The rearrangement joins TRBV12-5 to TRBJ1-5; the D is unclear. Germline V gene data show CDR1 as LGHNT and CDR2 as FRNRAP. Trimming removed 6 bases from V and 7 bases from J, with 10 bases in between. The length of the CDR3 is 12 residues. The CDR3 here is CASGTPTQPQHF. The CDR3 nucleotides are TGTGCTAGTGGGACACCTACCCAGCCCCAGCATTTT.

This clone occurred a few times. The V gene is TRBV5-1, the J gene TRBJ1-1; no clear D. The CDR3 covers 13 residues. CDR1 is SGHRS, CDR2 YFSETQ, per germline. V was cut by 4 bases and J by 6 bases, with 13 bases left in between. CDR3: CASSTRGGPEAFF. In DNA, the CDR3 is TGCGCCAGCAGCACCCGTGGCGGCCCTGAAGCTTTCTTT.

This clone showed up just a few times. This sequence joins TRBV6-1 and TRBJ2-7, with D unresolved. CDR1 and CDR2 (germline): MNHNS, SASEGT. This CDR3 has 13 amino acids. V was pared by 1 base and J by 6 bases, with 10 bases between. The CDR3 region is CASSEGPSSEQYF. As DNA, the CDR3 is TGTGCCAGCAGTGAAGGGCCATCCAGCGAGCAGTACTTC.

V gene TRBV30 combines with J gene TRBJ2-7, with D possibly TRBD1 on 5 matching bases. The CDR3 length is 11 residues. V was clipped by 3 bases and J by 7 bases, with 10 bases between them. CDR1 and CDR2 from the germline V gene are GTSNPN and SVGIG (reference sequence). CDR3 loop: CAWRDAGEQYF. DNA for the CDR3: TGTGCCTGGAGGGACGCAGGGGAGCAGTACTTC.

Only a few counts were recorded for this clone. The rearrangement links TRBV2 to TRBJ1-1; D perhaps matches TRBD1 (6 bases). The V end lost 7 bases, the J end lost 0 bases, and 12 bases lay between the germline ends. The CDR3 contains 14 residues. Germline V gene data show CDR1 as SNHLY and CDR2 as FYNNEI. The CDR3 bases are TGTGCCAGCACCAGGGACACTATGAACACTGAAGCTTTCTTT. It yields the protein CASTRDTMNTEAFF. The variable domain in full, completed from reference TRBV2 and TRBJ1-1, reads EPEVTQTPSHQVTQMGQEVILRCVPISNHLYFYWYRQILGQKVEFLVSFYNNEISEKSEIFDDQFSVERPDGSNFTLKIRSTKLEDSAMYFCASTRDTMNTEAFFGQGTRLTVV.

This clone was seen a handful of times. Other nucleotide sequences from this sample produce the same CDR3. The rearrangement links TRBV6-1 to TRBJ2-3, with 8 bases aligning to TRBD1. After removal of 3 bases from V and 5 bases from J, the junction contained 4 bases not matched to a gene. This CDR3 has 14 amino acids. CDR1 MNHNS and CDR2 SASEGT come from the germline V gene. This chain's CDR3 is CASSEGTGVDTQYF. In DNA, the CDR3 is TGTGCCAGCAGTGAGGGGACAGGTGTAGATACGCAGTATTTT.

The chain joins TRBV4-3 to TRBJ2-2; 11 bases are a match to TRBD1. V was clipped by 0 bases and J by 6 bases; unmatched bases: 6. The CDR3 sequence is 17 residues long. CDR1 LGHNA and CDR2 YSLEER come from the germline V gene. Here the CDR3 reads CASSQDWTGGAPGELFF. The CDR3 region has the DNA TGCGCCAGCAGCCAAGATTGGACAGGGGGCGCCCCCGGGGAGCTGTTTTTT.

The rearrangement joins TRBV4-1 to TRBJ1-2; TRBD1 is a possible D gene (6 bases). Germline lookup yields CDR1 MGHRA and CDR2 YSYEKL. V gave up 4 bases and J gave up 2 bases, with 14 bases separating them. CDR3 length: 15 residues. The CDR3 region is CASSPATGENYGYTF. In nucleotides, the CDR3 is TGCGCCAGCAGCCCCGCGACAGGAGAGAACTATGGCTACACCTTC.

J is TRBJ2-2 and V is TRBV5-6; TRBD2 is a possible D gene (6 bases). The CDR3 has 13 amino acids. V shed 0 bases and J shed 6 bases, with 6 bases lying between them. Germline V gene sequence: CDR1 SGHDT, CDR2 YYEEEE. CDR3 coding DNA: TGTGCCAGCAGCTTGGGGGGGGCCGGGGAGCTGTTTTTT. Translating it yields CASSLGGAGELFF. Full variable domain (remainder filled in from reference TRBV5-6 and TRBJ2-2): DAGVTQSPTHLIKTRGQQVTLRCSPKSGHDTVSWYQQALGQGPQFIFQYYEEEERQRGNFPDRFSGHQFPNYSSELNVNALLLGDSALYLCASSLGGAGELFFGEGSRLTVL.

V gene TRBV4-3 combines with J gene TRBJ1-1, with D possibly TRBD1 on 6 matching bases. This CDR3 has 15 amino acids. The V gene lost 0 bases and the J gene lost 8 bases, with 16 bases spanning the gap. In germline, CDR1 is LGHNA, CDR2 YSLEER. CDR3 sequence reads: CASSQDLVRGQEAFF. CDR3 in DNA: TGCGCCAGCAGCCAAGATTTGGTGCGGGGGCAAGAAGCTTTCTTT.

A few counts support this clone. This chain links TRBV6-6 with TRBJ2-3; TRBD2 matches 8 bases. This CDR3 has 16 residues. Germline V gene data show CDR1 as MNHNY and CDR2 as SVGAGI (reference sequence). The J segment lost 4 bases and the V segment lost 7 bases, leaving 13 bases of the junction unmatched. The CDR3 region has the DNA TGTGCCAGCACCTCAGGCGCCGGGGGGGCCCCAGATACGCAGTATTTT. Amino acids: CASTSGAGGAPDTQYF.

The chain recombines TRBV6-1 with TRBJ1-2, with D possibly matching TRBD1 (5 bases). The CDR3 is 18 residues long. CDR1 MNHNS and CDR2 SASEGT come from the germline V gene. Trimming removed 0 bases from V and 0 bases from J, with 17 bases in between. The CDR3 protein is CASSEAGPGNPPNYGYTF. As DNA, the CDR3 is TGTGCCAGCAGTGAAGCCGGCCCAGGGAACCCCCCTAACTATGGCTACACCTTC.

V and J are TRBV30 and TRBJ1-4; D is perhaps TRBD1 (6 bases). The germline V gene has CDR1 GTSNPN and CDR2 SVGIG (reference sequence). The CDR3 covers 14 residues. Deletions cut 3 bases from V and 7 bases from J, with 15 bases between. The CDR3 loop reads CAWSQPGASEKLFF. DNA for the CDR3: TGTGCCTGGAGCCAACCAGGGGCTAGTGAAAAACTGTTTTTT.

The gene calls are TRBV5-1 and TRBJ2-1; 10 bases fit TRBD2. With 0 bases clipped from V and 10 bases from J, the junction kept 7 bases outside the gene matches. Looked up from germline, CDR1 is SGHRS and CDR2 is YFSETQ. This CDR3 region has 15 residues. The DNA for the CDR3 is TGCGCCAGCAGCTTGGACGCTAGCGGGGGTATAGAGCAGTTCTTC. Its protein is CASSLDASGGIEQFF.